The sample holds many counts of the clone carrying this T cell receptor beta chain. The CDR3 has 18 residues. The germline V and J ends were trimmed by 6 bases and 3 bases, with 26 bases remaining between them. Germline lookup yields CDR1 MRHNA and CDR2 SNTAGT. The source of the sample is a study of T cells in Graves' hyperthyroidism and ophthalmopathy. Researchers amplified the TCR beta CDR3 regions from RNA transcripts. HTBI primers drove first-round RT-PCR of the TCR CDR3. TCRdb processed the multiplex PCR reads anew with MiXCR; each CDR3 protein has one entry. Among around 340,000 distinct CDR3 sequences listed, around a sixth were seen once. Individuals with ophthalmopathy presented a Clinical Activity Score of at least 3, a NOSPECS grade of at least 4 and a duration under 3 months.

The receptor comes from a woman in her thirties or forties with Graves' ophthalmopathy. Sequences were obtained from blood. The chain recombines TRBV6-4 with TRBJ1-1, with a tentative D call TRBD1 (6 bases). The CDR3 region has the DNA TGTGCCAGCAGGGCCGGTACAGGGTCATTTCGGGGGGACACTGAAGCTTTCTTT. Amino acids: CASRAGTGSFRGDTEAFF.